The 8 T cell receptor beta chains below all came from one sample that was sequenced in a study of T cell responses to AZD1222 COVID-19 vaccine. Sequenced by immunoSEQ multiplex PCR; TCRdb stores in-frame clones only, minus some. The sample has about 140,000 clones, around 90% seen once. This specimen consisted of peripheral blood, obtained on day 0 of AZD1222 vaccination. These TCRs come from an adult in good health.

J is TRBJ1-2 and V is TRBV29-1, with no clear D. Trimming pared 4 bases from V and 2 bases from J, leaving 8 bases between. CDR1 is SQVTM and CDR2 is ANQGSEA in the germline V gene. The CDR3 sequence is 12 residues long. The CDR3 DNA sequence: TGCAGCGTTGCTAGCGGGAACTATGGCTACACCTTC. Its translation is CSVASGNYGYTF.

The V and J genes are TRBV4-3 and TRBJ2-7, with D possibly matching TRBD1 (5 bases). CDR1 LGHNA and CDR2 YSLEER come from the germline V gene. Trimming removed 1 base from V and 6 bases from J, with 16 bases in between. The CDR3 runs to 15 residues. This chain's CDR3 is CASSQARLQGFEQYF. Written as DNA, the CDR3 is TGCGCCAGCAGCCAAGCTCGGCTCCAGGGATTCGAGCAGTACTTC.

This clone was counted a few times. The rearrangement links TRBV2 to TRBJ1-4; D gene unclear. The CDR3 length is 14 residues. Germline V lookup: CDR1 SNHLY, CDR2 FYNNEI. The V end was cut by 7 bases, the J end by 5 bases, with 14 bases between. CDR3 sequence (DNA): TGTGCCAGCAACAGAGCCAGCCGCAATGAAAAACTGTTTTTT. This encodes CASNRASRNEKLFF.

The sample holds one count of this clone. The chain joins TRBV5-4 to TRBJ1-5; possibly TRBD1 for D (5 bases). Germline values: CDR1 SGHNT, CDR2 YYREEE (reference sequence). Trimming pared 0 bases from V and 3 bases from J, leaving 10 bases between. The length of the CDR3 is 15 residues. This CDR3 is CASSLGGGDNQPQHF. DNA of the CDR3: TGTGCCAGCAGCTTGGGGGGAGGGGACAATCAGCCCCAGCATTTT.

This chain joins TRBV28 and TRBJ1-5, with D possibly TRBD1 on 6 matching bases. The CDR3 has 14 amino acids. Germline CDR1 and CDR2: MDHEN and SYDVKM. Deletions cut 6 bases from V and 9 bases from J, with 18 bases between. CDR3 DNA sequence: TGTGCCAGCAGACATCAAGGGGGGATGAGGCCCCAGCATTTT. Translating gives CASRHQGGMRPQHF.

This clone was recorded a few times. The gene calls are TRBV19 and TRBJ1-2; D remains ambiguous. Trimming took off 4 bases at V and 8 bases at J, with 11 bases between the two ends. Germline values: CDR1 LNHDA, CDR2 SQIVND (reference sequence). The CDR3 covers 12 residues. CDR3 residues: CASSTGSWGYTF. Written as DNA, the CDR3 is TGTGCCAGTAGTACAGGATCTTGGGGCTACACCTTC.

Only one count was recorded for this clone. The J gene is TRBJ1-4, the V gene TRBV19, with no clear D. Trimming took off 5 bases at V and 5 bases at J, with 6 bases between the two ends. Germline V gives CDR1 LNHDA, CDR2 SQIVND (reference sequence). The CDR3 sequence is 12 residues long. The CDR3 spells CASSGLNEKLFF. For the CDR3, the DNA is TGTGCCAGTAGTGGACTGAATGAAAAACTGTTTTTT.

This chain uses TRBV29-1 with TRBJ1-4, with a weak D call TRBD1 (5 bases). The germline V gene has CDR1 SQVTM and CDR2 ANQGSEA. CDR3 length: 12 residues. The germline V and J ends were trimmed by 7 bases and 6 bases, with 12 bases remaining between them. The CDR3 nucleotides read TGCAGCGGGGGGGAAGGGGATGAAAAACTGTTTTTT. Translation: CSGGEGDEKLFF.